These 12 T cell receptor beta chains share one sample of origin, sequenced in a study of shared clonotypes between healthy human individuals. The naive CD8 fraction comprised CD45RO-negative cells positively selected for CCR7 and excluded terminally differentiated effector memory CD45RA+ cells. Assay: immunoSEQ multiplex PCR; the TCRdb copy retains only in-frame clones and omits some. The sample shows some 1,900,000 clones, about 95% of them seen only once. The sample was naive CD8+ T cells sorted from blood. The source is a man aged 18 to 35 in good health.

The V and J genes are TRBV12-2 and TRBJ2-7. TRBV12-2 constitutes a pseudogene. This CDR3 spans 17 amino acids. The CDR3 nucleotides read TGTGCAAGTCGCCTGCCCCGCCCGACGGACCTCCATTACGAGCAGTACTTC. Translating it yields CASRLPRPTDLHYEQYF.

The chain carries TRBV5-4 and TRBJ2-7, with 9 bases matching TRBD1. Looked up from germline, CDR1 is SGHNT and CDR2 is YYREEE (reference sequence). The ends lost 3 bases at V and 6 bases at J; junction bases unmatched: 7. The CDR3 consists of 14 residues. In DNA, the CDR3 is TGTGCCAGCAGCTCCGGGGACAGGGTTGGCGAGCAGTACTTC. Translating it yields CASSSGDRVGEQYF.

CDR3 nucleotide sequence: TGTGCCAGCAGCTTAGTGGCTAGCGGGAGCGTCGAGACCCAGTACTTC. Amino acid sequence: CASSLVASGSVETQYF. The chain carries TRBV13 and TRBJ2-5; 10 nucleotides match TRBD2. Germline CDR1 reads PRHDT; CDR2 reads FYEKMQ (reference sequence). V lost 1 base, J lost 5 bases, and 7 bases stayed unmatched. This CDR3 contains 16 residues.

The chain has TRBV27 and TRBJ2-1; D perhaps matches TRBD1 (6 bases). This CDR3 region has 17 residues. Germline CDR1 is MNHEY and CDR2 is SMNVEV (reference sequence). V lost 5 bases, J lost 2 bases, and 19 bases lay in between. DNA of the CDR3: TGTGCCAGCAGTCAGATTGGTGACAGGAGTCCCTACAATGAGCAGTTCTTC. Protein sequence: CASSQIGDRSPYNEQFF.

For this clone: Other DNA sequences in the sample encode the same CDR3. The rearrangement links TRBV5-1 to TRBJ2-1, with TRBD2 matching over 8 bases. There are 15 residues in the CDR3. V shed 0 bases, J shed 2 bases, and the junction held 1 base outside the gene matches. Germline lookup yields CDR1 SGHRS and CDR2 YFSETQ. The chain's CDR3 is CASSLVGGAYNEQFF. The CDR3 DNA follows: TGCGCCAGCAGCTTGGTCGGGGGGGCCTACAATGAGCAGTTCTTC.

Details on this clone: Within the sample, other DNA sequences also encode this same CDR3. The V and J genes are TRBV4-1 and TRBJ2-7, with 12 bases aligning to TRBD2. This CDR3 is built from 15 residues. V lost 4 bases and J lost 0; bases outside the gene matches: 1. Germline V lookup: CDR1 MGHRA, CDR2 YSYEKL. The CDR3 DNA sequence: TGCGCCAGCAGCCCGGGACTAGCGGGCTCCTACGAGCAGTACTTC. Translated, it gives CASSPGLAGSYEQYF.

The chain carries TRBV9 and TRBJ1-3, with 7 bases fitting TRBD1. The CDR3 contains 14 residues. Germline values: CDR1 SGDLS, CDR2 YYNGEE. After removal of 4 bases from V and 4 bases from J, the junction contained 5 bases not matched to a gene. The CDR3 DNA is TGTGCCAGCAGCCCCTCGGGACAGGGAAACACCATATATTTT. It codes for CASSPSGQGNTIYF.

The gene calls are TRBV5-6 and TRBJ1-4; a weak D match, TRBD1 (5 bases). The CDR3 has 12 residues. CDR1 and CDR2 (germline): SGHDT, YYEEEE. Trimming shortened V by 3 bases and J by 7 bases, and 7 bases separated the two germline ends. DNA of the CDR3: TGTGCCAGCAGCTGGGGGACTGAAAAACTGTTTTTT. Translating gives CASSWGTEKLFF. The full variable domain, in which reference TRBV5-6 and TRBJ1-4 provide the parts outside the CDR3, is DAGVTQSPTHLIKTRGQQVTLRCSPKSGHDTVSWYQQALGQGPQFIFQYYEEEERQRGNFPDRFSGHQFPNYSSELNVNALLLGDSALYLCASSWGTEKLFFGSGTQLSVL.

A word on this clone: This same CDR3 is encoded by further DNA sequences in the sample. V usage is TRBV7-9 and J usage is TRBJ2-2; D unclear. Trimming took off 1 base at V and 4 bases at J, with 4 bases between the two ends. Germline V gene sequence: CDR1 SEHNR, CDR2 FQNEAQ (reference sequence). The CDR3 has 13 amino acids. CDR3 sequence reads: CASSLGATGELFF. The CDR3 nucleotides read TGTGCCAGCAGCTTAGGGGCCACCGGGGAGCTGTTTTTT.

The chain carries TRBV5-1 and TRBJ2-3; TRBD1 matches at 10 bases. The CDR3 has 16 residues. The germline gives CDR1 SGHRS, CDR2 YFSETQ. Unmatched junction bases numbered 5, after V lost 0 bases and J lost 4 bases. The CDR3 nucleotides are TGCGCCAGCAGCTTGGATCCGACAGGGGGCGCAGATACGCAGTATTTT. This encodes CASSLDPTGGADTQYF.

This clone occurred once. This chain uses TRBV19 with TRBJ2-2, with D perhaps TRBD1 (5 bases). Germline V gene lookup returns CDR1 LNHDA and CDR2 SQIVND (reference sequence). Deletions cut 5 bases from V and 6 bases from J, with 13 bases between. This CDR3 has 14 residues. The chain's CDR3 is CASSLAGLAGELFF. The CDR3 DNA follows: TGTGCCAGTAGTCTTGCAGGGTTGGCCGGGGAGCTGTTTTTT.

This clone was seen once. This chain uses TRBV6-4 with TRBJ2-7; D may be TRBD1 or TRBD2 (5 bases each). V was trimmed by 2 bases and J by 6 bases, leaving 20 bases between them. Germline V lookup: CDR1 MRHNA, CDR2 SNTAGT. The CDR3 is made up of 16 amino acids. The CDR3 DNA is TGTGCCAGCAGTGACCCAAGGGACGTGCCGGGCTCCGAGCAGTACTTC. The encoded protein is CASSDPRDVPGSEQYF.